Described below is a single T cell receptor beta chain sequence and its context. The entry originates in a study of identical twins. TCRdb re-called the 5' RACE reads through MiXCR, storing one row per CDR3 protein. The sample lists under 1 million distinct CDR3 sequences, approximately 13% occurring once. These data were also filed under a second study, of yellow fever vaccine responses in identical twins.

Sequenced sample: PBMCs. This clonotype originated in a woman between 18 and 30 years old in good health.

The CDR3 DNA reads TGTGCCAGCAGCCCTGGACAGGGACCCACCGGGGAGCTGTTTTTT. Amino acid sequence: CASSPGQGPTGELFF. The chain has TRBV12-3 or TRBV12-4 and TRBJ2-2; 8 bases match TRBD1. The junction had 7 bases not matched to a gene; V was cut back by 6 bases and J by 4 bases. There are 15 residues in the CDR3.